Below, 28 T cell receptor beta chains from the same sample are listed, as sequenced in a study of blood T cell repertoires in COVID-19. Data came from immunoSEQ multiplex PCR; TCRdb stores just in-frame clones and leaves some out. The sample consists of 250,000 or so clones, about 90% of them appearing once. The sequenced sample was peripheral blood. The receptors here all came from a man aged 25 to 45 with COVID-19, enrolled during active disease.

V and J are TRBV10-3 and TRBJ2-1; D not certain. V lost 5 bases and J 0 bases, leaving 14 bases between the germline ends. Germline V lookup: CDR1 ENHRY, CDR2 SYGVKD. This CDR3 spans 16 amino acids. In nucleotides, the CDR3 is TGTGCCATCAGTAAATTAGCTGCAAGCTCCTACAATGAGCAGTTCTTC. This sequence encodes CAISKLAASSYNEQFF.

The V and J genes are TRBV19 and TRBJ2-1, with D tentatively TRBD2 (6 bases). The length of the CDR3 is 13 residues. Trimming took 9 bases from V and 2 from J, leaving 11 bases between them. Per germline, CDR1 LNHDA and CDR2 SQIVND (reference sequence). In DNA form, the CDR3 reads TGTGCCAGCGGGGGTTCGCCCTACAATGAGCAGTTCTTC. It codes for CASGGSPYNEQFF.

This clone was observed once. The chain carries TRBV9 and TRBJ1-5; a weak D match, TRBD1 (6 bases). Germline V lookup: CDR1 SGDLS, CDR2 YYNGEE. This CDR3 region has 14 residues. Trimming removed 2 bases from V and 4 bases from J, with 10 bases in between. CDR3 bases: TGTGCCAGCAGCGTGGACCAGGGGAATCAGCCCCAGCATTTT. This gives the protein CASSVDQGNQPQHF. The complete variable domain, with remaining parts taken from reference TRBV9 and TRBJ1-5, reads DSGVTQTPKHLITATGQRVTLRCSPRSGDLSVYWYQQSLDQGLQFLIQYYNGEERAKGNILERFSAQQFPDLHSELNLSSLELGDSALYFCASSVDQGNQPQHFGDGTRLSIL.

The chain is built from TRBV12-3 or TRBV12-4 and TRBJ2-7, with 7 nucleotides matching TRBD2. This CDR3 is 13 amino acids long. The trim removed 6 bases at V and 2 bases at J, leaving 4 bases unmatched. CDR3 sequence reads: CASSWGRAYEQYF. In DNA form, the CDR3 reads TGTGCCAGCAGCTGGGGGAGGGCCTACGAGCAGTACTTC.

The rearrangement links TRBV6-1 to TRBJ1-2; D is uncertain. Trimming left V 1 base short and J 10 bases short, with 16 bases between. The CDR3 consists of 14 residues. Looked up from germline, CDR1 is MNHNS and CDR2 is SASEGT. The CDR3 loop is CASSEGTGNALYTF. The CDR3 bases are TGTGCCAGCAGTGAAGGTACCGGGAACGCCCTCTACACCTTC.

The chain links TRBV2 to TRBJ2-1, with 10 bases that match TRBD1. The CDR3 spans 13 residues. V lost 8 bases and J lost 6; bases outside the gene matches: 4. CDR1 SNHLY and CDR2 FYNNEI come from the germline V gene. CDR3 region: CASGRDRGNEQFF. In DNA, the CDR3 is TGTGCCAGCGGCCGGGACAGGGGCAATGAGCAGTTCTTC.

The chain joins TRBV4-3 to TRBJ2-2; the D gene is possibly TRBD2 (5 bases). Trimming left V 6 bases short and J 3 bases short, with 17 bases between. The CDR3 has 16 residues. Germline V lookup: CDR1 LGHNA, CDR2 YSLEER. Here the CDR3 DNA reads TGCGCCAGCAGTCGAGGTTTGGAGGCCTACACCGGGGAGCTGTTTTTT. It specifies CASSRGLEAYTGELFF.

The chain couples TRBV5-4 to TRBJ1-6, with D perhaps TRBD1 (5 bases). This CDR3 has 15 residues. CDR1 is SGHNT and CDR2 is YYREEE in the germline V gene (reference sequence). V was cut by 4 bases and J by 7 bases, with 15 bases left in between. The CDR3 reads CASSPHKGKNSPLHF. As DNA, the CDR3 is TGTGCCAGCAGCCCCCACAAGGGGAAGAATTCACCCCTCCACTTT.

The chain links TRBV7-2 to TRBJ2-2; D gene ambiguous. This CDR3 has 13 amino acids. V was shortened by 0 bases and J by 8 bases, with 7 bases between the two germline ends. The germline V gene has CDR1 SGHTA and CDR2 FQGNSA. The CDR3 nucleotides read TGTGCCAGCAGCTTAGCGGGCCGAGGGGAGCTGTTTTTT. Translated, it gives CASSLAGRGELFF.

This chain connects TRBV6-5 to TRBJ2-7; TRBD2 is a possible D gene (6 bases). The germline gives CDR1 MNHEY, CDR2 SVGAGI. This CDR3 region has 15 residues. Trimming stripped 2 bases from V and 3 bases from J, with 14 bases between. CDR3: CASSYDPGTVYEQYF. The CDR3 nucleotides read TGTGCCAGCAGTTACGATCCTGGGACTGTCTACGAGCAGTACTTC.

The chain combines TRBV18 with TRBJ2-3, with 8 positions matching TRBD2. The CDR3 is 16 amino acids. Germline CDR1 is KGHSH and CDR2 is LQKENI. V was clipped by 2 bases and J by 2 bases; unmatched bases: 6. As DNA, the CDR3 is TGTGCCAGCTCACCATACGGGGGGGGAAACACAGATACGCAGTATTTT. This sequence encodes CASSPYGGGNTDTQYF.

The chain combines TRBV27 with TRBJ2-1, with D maybe TRBD2 (6 bases). V lost 4 bases, J lost 3 bases, and 19 bases lay in between. This CDR3 has 17 residues. The V gene's germline CDR1 is MNHEY and CDR2 SMNVEV (reference sequence). The CDR3 sequence is CASSYAPGLPNYNEQFF. The CDR3 bases are TGTGCCAGCAGTTACGCCCCGGGACTCCCTAACTACAATGAGCAGTTCTTC.

This clone has just one count. The gene calls are TRBV28 and TRBJ1-1, with 12 bases matching TRBD1. Trimming removed 3 bases from V and 1 base from J; junction bases left unmatched: 6. The length of the CDR3 is 17 residues. In germline, CDR1 is MDHEN, CDR2 SYDVKM. The CDR3 bases are TGTGCCAGCAGTTTGCTTCCGGGACAGGGGGCGAACACTGAAGCTTTCTTT. Its protein product is CASSLLPGQGANTEAFF.

This sequence joins TRBV2 and TRBJ2-7; D perhaps matches TRBD1 (6 bases). Germline CDR1 and CDR2: SNHLY and FYNNEI. The CDR3 is made up of 15 amino acids. V was pared by 5 bases and J by 2 bases, with 16 bases between. The CDR3 loop is CASSTEGVGTYEQYF. DNA of the CDR3: TGTGCCAGCAGTACTGAGGGGGTAGGCACCTACGAGCAGTACTTC.

The chain employs TRBV4-3 and TRBJ1-5; D gene uncertain. This CDR3 contains 14 residues. Trimming cost V 0 bases and J 5 bases, with 8 bases left between them. The V gene's germline CDR1 is LGHNA and CDR2 YSLEER. This chain's CDR3 is CASSQDIVDQPQHF. CDR3 DNA sequence: TGCGCCAGCAGCCAAGATATTGTAGATCAGCCCCAGCATTTT.

The chain is built from TRBV5-1 and TRBJ1-1; D is ambiguous. The V end lost 6 bases, the J end lost 2 bases, and 11 bases lay between the germline ends. The CDR3 extends over 13 amino acids. Germline V gene lookup returns CDR1 SGHRS and CDR2 YFSETQ. CDR3 bases: TGCGCCAGCAAGGATTCGGGAAACACTGAAGCTTTCTTT. This codes for CASKDSGNTEAFF.

The genes are TRBV7-9 and TRBJ1-2; 7 bases match TRBD1. The V gene's germline CDR1 is SEHNR and CDR2 FQNEAQ (reference sequence). Trimming at V came to 5 bases and at J to 1 base, leaving 4 bases not matched to a gene. This CDR3 has 14 residues. The CDR3 nucleotides read TGTGCCAGCAGCCCGGGGACAGTTAACTATGGCTACACCTTC. Its translation is CASSPGTVNYGYTF. Full variable domain (rest looked up from reference TRBV7-9 and TRBJ1-2): DTGVSQNPRHKITKRGQNVTFRCDPISEHNRLYWYRQTLGQGPEFLTYFQNEAQLEKSRLLSDRFSAERPKGSFSTLEIQRTEQGDSAMYLCASSPGTVNYGYTFGSGTRLTVV.

V is TRBV6-5 and J is TRBJ2-1; 7 nucleotides align to TRBD2. The CDR3 contains 14 residues. Trimming at V came to 6 bases and at J to 7 bases, leaving 9 bases not matched to a gene. Germline V gene lookup returns CDR1 MNHEY and CDR2 SVGAGI. The CDR3 DNA reads as TGTGCCAGCAGCAGACGGCCGGGGGGAAATGAGCAGTTCTTC. Translated, it gives CASSRRPGGNEQFF.

The chain joins TRBV4-1 to TRBJ2-7; D may be TRBD1 (7 bases). V gave up 4 bases and J gave up 6 bases, with 16 bases separating them. Per the germline V gene, CDR1 is MGHRA and CDR2 is YSYEKL. The CDR3 sequence is 14 residues long. The CDR3 loop reads CASSRIQQGGEQYF. The DNA of the CDR3 is TGCGCCAGCAGCCGTATTCAGCAGGGGGGCGAGCAGTACTTC.

This clone appeared once. The gene calls are TRBV10-3 and TRBJ2-7, with 9 nucleotides matching TRBD1. V trimming: 4 bases; J trimming: 6 bases; junction bases outside the gene matches: 7. The CDR3 is made up of 14 amino acids. From germline, CDR1 is ENHRY and CDR2 SYGVKD. The CDR3 nucleotides read TGTGCCATCAGTGTATTACAGGGGGCAGGCGAGCAGTACTTC. It encodes CAISVLQGAGEQYF.

This chain connects TRBV14 to TRBJ2-2, with a possible D match to TRBD2 (6 bases). Germline V lookup: CDR1 SGHDN, CDR2 FVKESK. This CDR3 has 17 amino acids. V was cut by 4 bases and J by 4 bases, with 19 bases left in between. The CDR3 here is CASSPGEGPAGTGELFF. The DNA of the CDR3 is TGTGCCAGCAGCCCGGGAGAAGGGCCCGCGGGCACCGGGGAGCTGTTTTTT.

With regard to this clone: This sample also contains other DNA sequences that code for the same CDR3. The V gene is TRBV7-9, the J gene TRBJ1-1; no firm D call. The length of the CDR3 is 13 residues. V lost 1 base, J lost 1 base, and 4 bases lay in between. Germline CDR1 and CDR2: SEHNR and FQNEAQ (reference sequence). The CDR3 sequence: CASSLGENTEAFF. Written as DNA, the CDR3 is TGTGCCAGCAGCTTAGGCGAGAACACTGAAGCTTTCTTT.

The chain carries TRBV2 and TRBJ2-5; no definite D call. The germline V and J ends were trimmed by 8 bases and 3 bases, with 25 bases remaining between them. CDR1 is SNHLY, CDR2 FYNNEI, per germline. CDR3 size: 17 residues. The CDR3 reads CASRLGRSGKGKETQYF. CDR3 bases: TGTGCCAGCCGCCTCGGCAGGTCAGGAAAAGGAAAAGAGACCCAGTACTTC.

This chain uses TRBV10-3 with TRBJ1-4; D might be TRBD1 (6 bases). With 4 bases removed from V and 3 bases from J, the gap between germline ends came to 9 bases. Germline V gene sequence: CDR1 ENHRY, CDR2 SYGVKD. This CDR3 has 14 residues. This chain's CDR3 is CAISVGTPNEKLFF. The CDR3 DNA reads TGTGCCATCAGTGTCGGGACACCTAATGAAAAACTGTTTTTT.

Here the CDR3 reads CASSWGLAGATDTQYF. The CDR3 coding sequence is TGTGCCAGCAGCTGGGGACTAGCGGGGGCCACAGATACGCAGTATTTT. The chain employs TRBV5-8 and TRBJ2-3; 14 bases match TRBD2. The CDR3 consists of 16 residues. Germline CDR1 SGHTS, CDR2 YDEGEE. V shed 3 bases, J shed 2 bases, and the junction held 2 bases outside the gene matches.

The chain employs TRBV3-1 (or the pseudogene TRBV3-2) and TRBJ2-1, with a tentative D call TRBD2 (5 bases). Looked up from germline, CDR1 is LGHDT and CDR2 is YNNKEL (reference sequence). V was shortened by 0 bases and J by 4 bases, with 10 bases between the two germline ends. The CDR3 has 15 residues. This CDR3 reads CASSQDLRVYNEQFF. Here the CDR3 DNA reads TGTGCCAGCAGCCAAGATTTGAGGGTATACAATGAGCAGTTCTTC.

V gene TRBV27 combines with J gene TRBJ1-2; 8 nucleotides line up with TRBD1. The ends lost 1 base at V and 2 bases at J; junction bases unmatched: 9. CDR1 and CDR2 (germline): MNHEY, SMNVEV (reference sequence). The CDR3 contains 17 residues. The CDR3 nucleotides are TGTGCCAGCAGTTTATTTCCCCCGGACAGGGTGAACTATGGCTACACCTTC. This encodes CASSLFPPDRVNYGYTF.

CDR3 coding DNA: TGTGCCACCAGCAGAGACGGAAGGGGATACGAGCAGTACTTC. Residues: CATSRDGRGYEQYF. The chain joins TRBV15 to TRBJ2-7, with D perhaps matching TRBD1 (5 bases). V was shortened by 0 bases and J by 4 bases, with 10 bases between the two germline ends. Germline CDR1 LNHNV, CDR2 YYDKDF (reference sequence). This CDR3 is built from 14 residues.